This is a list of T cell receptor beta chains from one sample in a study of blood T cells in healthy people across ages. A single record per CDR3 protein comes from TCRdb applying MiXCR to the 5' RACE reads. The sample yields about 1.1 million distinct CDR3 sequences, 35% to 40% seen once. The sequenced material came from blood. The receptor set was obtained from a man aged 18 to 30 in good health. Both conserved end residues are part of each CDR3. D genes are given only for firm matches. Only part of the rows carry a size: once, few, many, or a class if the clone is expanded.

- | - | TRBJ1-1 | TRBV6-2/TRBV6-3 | CASNRADGNTEAFF | TGTGCCAGCAACCGGGCAGACGGGAACACTGAAGCTTTCTTT
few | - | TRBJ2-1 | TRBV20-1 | CSAPGTNSFNEQFF | TGCAGTGCTCCAGGGACGAATTCTTTCAATGAGCAGTTCTTC
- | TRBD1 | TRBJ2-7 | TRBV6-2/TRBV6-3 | CASSWTGGCEQYF | TGTGCCAGCAGTTGGACAGGGGGCTGCGAGCAGTACTTC
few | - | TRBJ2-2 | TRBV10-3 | CAIRRPSNTGELFF | TGTGCCATCCGGAGGCCATCGAACACCGGGGAGCTGTTTTTT
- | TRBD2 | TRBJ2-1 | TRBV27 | CASRAGGYNEQFF | TGTGCCAGCAGGGCCGGGGGGTACAATGAGCAGTTCTTC
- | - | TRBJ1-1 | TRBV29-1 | CSVDTGFAEAFF | TGCAGCGTTGATACGGGCTTCGCTGAAGCTTTCTTT
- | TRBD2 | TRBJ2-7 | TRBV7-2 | CASSTLAGGPSEQYF | TGTGCCAGCAGCACCTTAGCGGGAGGGCCGAGCGAGCAGTACTTC
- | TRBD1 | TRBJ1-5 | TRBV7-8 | CASSRDRGYSNQPQHF | TGTGCCAGCAGCCGGGACAGGGGGTATAGCAATCAGCCCCAGCATTTT
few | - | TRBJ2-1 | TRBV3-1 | CASTALANNEQFF | TGTGCCAGCACAGCGCTGGCGAACAATGAGCAGTTCTTC
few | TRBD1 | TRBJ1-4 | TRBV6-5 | CASRIGGPNEKLFF | TGTGCCAGCAGGATAGGGGGCCCTAATGAAAAACTGTTTTTT
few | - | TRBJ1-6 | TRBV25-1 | CASSGTANSPPHF | TGTGCCAGCAGTGGGACGGCAAATTCGCCCCCCCACTTT
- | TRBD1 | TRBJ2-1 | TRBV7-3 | CASSLGTGMHNEQFF | TGTGCCAGCAGCTTAGGGACAGGGATGCACAATGAGCAGTTCTTC
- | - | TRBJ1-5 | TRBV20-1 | CSANDGDNQPQHF | TGCAGTGCTAATGACGGCGACAATCAGCCCCAGCATTTT
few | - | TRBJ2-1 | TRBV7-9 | CASSLGSGANLGYEQFF | TGTGCCAGCAGCTTAGGGTCAGGGGCAAATCTCGGCTATGAGCAGTTCTTC
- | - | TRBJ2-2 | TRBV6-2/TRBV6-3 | CASSYVPPELGELFF | TGTGCCAGCAGTTACGTACCGCCAGAACTCGGGGAGCTGTTTTTT
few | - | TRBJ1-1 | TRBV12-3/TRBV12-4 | CASSPPGRGTEAFF | TGTGCCAGCAGTCCCCCGGGCCGCGGCACTGAAGCTTTCTTT
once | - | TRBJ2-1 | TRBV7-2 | CALGDIRPTYNEQFF | TGTGCCCTGGGGGACATTCGCCCAACCTACAATGAGCAGTTCTTC
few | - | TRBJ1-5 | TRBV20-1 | CSATTAAGVRDQPQHF | TGCAGTGCTACTACCGCGGCAGGGGTGAGAGATCAGCCCCAGCATTTT
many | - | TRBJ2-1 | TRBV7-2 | CASSLFGHGGNEQFF | TGTGCCAGCAGCTTATTTGGCCATGGGGGTAATGAGCAGTTCTTC
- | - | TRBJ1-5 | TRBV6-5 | CASSDLINQPQHF | TGTGCCAGCAGTGACCTAATCAATCAGCCCCAGCATTTT
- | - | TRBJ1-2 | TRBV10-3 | CAITEGRGANYGYTF | TGTGCCATCACGGAGGGCAGGGGCGCCAACTATGGCTACACCTTC
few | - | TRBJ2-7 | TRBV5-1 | CASTPNPPGRVGPYEQYF | TGCGCCAGCACTCCTAATCCCCCCGGCAGGGTCGGGCCCTACGAGCAGTACTTC
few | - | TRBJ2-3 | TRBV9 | CASSVTPARDTQYF | TGTGCCAGCAGCGTAACCCCCGCAAGAGATACGCAGTATTTT
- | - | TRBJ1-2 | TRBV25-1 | CASCCEGTYGYTF | TGTGCCAGTTGTTGTGAAGGGACCTATGGCTACACCTTC
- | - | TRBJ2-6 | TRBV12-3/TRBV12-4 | CASSSQGFQYAGANVLTF | TGTGCCAGCAGTTCCCAGGGGTTTCAATATGCTGGGGCCAACGTCCTGACTTTC
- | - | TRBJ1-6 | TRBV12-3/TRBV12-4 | CASTTVGGLNSPLHF | TGTGCCAGCACCACGGTCGGGGGGTTGAATTCACCCCTCCACTTT
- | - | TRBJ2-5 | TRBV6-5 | CASRRTEETQYF | TGTGCCAGCCGACGGACGGAGGAGACCCAGTACTTC
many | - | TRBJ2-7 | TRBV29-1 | CSVGGGEQYF | TGCAGCGTTGGAGGAGGCGAGCAGTACTTC
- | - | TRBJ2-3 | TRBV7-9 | CASGPGGGTDTQYF | TGTGCCAGCGGCCCAGGGGGGGGCACAGATACGCAGTATTTT
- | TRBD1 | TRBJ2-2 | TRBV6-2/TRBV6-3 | CASCSYRDRENTGELFF | TGTGCCAGCTGCAGTTACAGGGACAGGGAAAACACCGGGGAGCTGTTTTTT
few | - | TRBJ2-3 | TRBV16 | CASSQWGSTDTQYF | TGTGCCAGCAGCCAATGGGGGAGCACAGATACGCAGTATTTT
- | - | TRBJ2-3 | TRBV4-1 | CASSQQEASTDTQYF | TGCGCCAGCAGCCAACAGGAGGCGAGCACAGATACGCAGTATTTT
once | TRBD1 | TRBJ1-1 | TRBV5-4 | CASSAPGTGFAGTNTEAFF | TGTGCCAGCAGCGCCCCGGGGACAGGGTTCGCCGGGACGAACACTGAAGCTTTCTTT